These T cell receptor beta chains were read from a single sample in a study of control samples from healthy donors and cancer patients. Produced via immunoSEQ multiplex PCR; TCRdb's table is partial and in-frame only. This table holds over 150,000 clones, around nine tenths found once. Sequences were obtained from blood. These receptors were obtained from a man younger than 45 in good health. CDR3s include the opening cysteine and the closing phenylalanine or tryptophan. D genes are given only for firm matches. Rows may omit the clone size; those that give it use once, few, many or a size class.

d_gene: .; v_gene: TRBV28; abundance: .; j_gene: TRBJ1-1; CDR3nt: TGTGCCAGCAGTTCGCCGACGGGCATGAACACTGAAGCTTTCTTT; CDR3aa: CASSSPTGMNTEAFF
d_gene: TRBD2; v_gene: TRBV7-8; abundance: .; j_gene: TRBJ2-2; CDR3nt: TGTGCCAGCAGCTTACGCGGGAGGGCCTTTGAAAACACCGGGGAGCTGTTTTTT; CDR3aa: CASSLRGRAFENTGELFF
d_gene: TRBD1; v_gene: TRBV28; abundance: .; j_gene: TRBJ2-5; CDR3nt: TGTGCCAGCAGTTTCTCAGGGGGCACCCAGTACTTC; CDR3aa: CASSFSGGTQYF
d_gene: .; v_gene: TRBV19; abundance: once; j_gene: TRBJ1-2; CDR3nt: TGTGCCAGTAGTATAGATGCCGGGGCTCTTCTCTATGGCTACACCTTC; CDR3aa: CASSIDAGALLYGYTF
d_gene: TRBD1; v_gene: TRBV3-1/TRBV3-2; abundance: many; j_gene: TRBJ1-6; CDR3nt: TGTGCCAGCAGCCAATTCCAGCCCAGGGGGATTTCACCCCTCCACTTT; CDR3aa: CASSQFQPRGISPLHF
d_gene: .; v_gene: TRBV12-3/TRBV12-4; abundance: .; j_gene: TRBJ2-3; CDR3nt: TGTGCCAGCAGTTTTACGGGCACAGATACGCAGTATTTT; CDR3aa: CASSFTGTDTQYF
d_gene: .; v_gene: TRBV28; abundance: .; j_gene: TRBJ2-1; CDR3nt: TGTGCCAGCACAACTCCCCTAGCCAATGAGCAGTTCTTC; CDR3aa: CASTTPLANEQFF
d_gene: .; v_gene: TRBV19; abundance: .; j_gene: TRBJ2-5; CDR3nt: TGTGCCAGTAGTGCCTTCGGCGAGACCCAGTACTTC; CDR3aa: CASSAFGETQYF
d_gene: .; v_gene: TRBV5-1; abundance: .; j_gene: TRBJ1-1; CDR3nt: TGCGCCAGCAGCCGGGGGACACTCAACACTGAAGCTTTCTTT; CDR3aa: CASSRGTLNTEAFF
d_gene: .; v_gene: TRBV7-9; abundance: .; j_gene: TRBJ2-7; CDR3nt: TGTGCCAGCAGCCCGGCGGAGACCTACGAGCAGTACTTC; CDR3aa: CASSPAETYEQYF
d_gene: .; v_gene: TRBV5-8; abundance: .; j_gene: TRBJ1-2; CDR3nt: TGTGCCAGCAGCCCGCGGCAGGGGTTGAGCTATGGCTACACCTTC; CDR3aa: CASSPRQGLSYGYTF
d_gene: .; v_gene: TRBV4-2; abundance: .; j_gene: TRBJ2-5; CDR3nt: TGTGCCAGCAGCCAAGAAGGGAGCGGAAACCAAGAGACCCAGTACTTC; CDR3aa: CASSQEGSGNQETQYF
d_gene: .; v_gene: TRBV28; abundance: once; j_gene: TRBJ1-5; CDR3nt: TGTGCCAGCAGTTCCGGAAATCAGCCCCAGCATTTT; CDR3aa: CASSSGNQPQHF
d_gene: TRBD2; v_gene: TRBV2; abundance: .; j_gene: TRBJ2-3; CDR3nt: TGTGCCAGCAGTGAAGGAACTAGCGGGGGGAGCACAGATACGCAGTATTTT; CDR3aa: CASSEGTSGGSTDTQYF
d_gene: TRBD1; v_gene: TRBV6-5; abundance: .; j_gene: TRBJ1-5; CDR3nt: TGTGCCAGCAGGACAGGGAATCAGCCCCAGCATTTT; CDR3aa: CASRTGNQPQHF
d_gene: .; v_gene: TRBV7-2; abundance: .; j_gene: TRBJ2-2; CDR3nt: TGTGCCAGCAGCCCCCCGGGGTCGCTGAACACCGGGGAGCTGTTTTTT; CDR3aa: CASSPPGSLNTGELFF
d_gene: TRBD1; v_gene: TRBV9; abundance: .; j_gene: TRBJ1-4; CDR3nt: TGTGCCAGCAGCCCCACAGGGGGGAATGAAAAACTGTTTTTT; CDR3aa: CASSPTGGNEKLFF
d_gene: .; v_gene: TRBV20-1; abundance: .; j_gene: TRBJ2-5; CDR3nt: TGCAGTGCTAGTACATTCCAAGAGACCCAGTACTTC; CDR3aa: CSASTFQETQYF
d_gene: .; v_gene: TRBV9; abundance: .; j_gene: TRBJ2-5; CDR3nt: TGTGCCAGCAGCGTAAGTACGGGGGTTCAAGAGACCCAGTACTTC; CDR3aa: CASSVSTGVQETQYF
d_gene: TRBD2; v_gene: TRBV12-5; abundance: .; j_gene: TRBJ2-7; CDR3nt: TGTGCTAGTGGTTTCGGCGGGGGGGCCATCGGGTACGAGCAGTACTTC; CDR3aa: CASGFGGGAIGYEQYF
d_gene: TRBD1; v_gene: TRBV28; abundance: .; j_gene: TRBJ2-5; CDR3nt: TGTGCCAGCAGACCTCCGGGACAGGGCCAAGAGACCCAGTACTTC; CDR3aa: CASRPPGQGQETQYF
d_gene: TRBD2; v_gene: TRBV11-3; abundance: once; j_gene: TRBJ2-7; CDR3nt: TGTGCCAGCAGCCGGGGGGGGGACGAGCAGTACTTC; CDR3aa: CASSRGGDEQYF
d_gene: .; v_gene: TRBV27; abundance: .; j_gene: TRBJ1-5; CDR3nt: TGTGCCAGCAGTGGCTGGGGTTATAGCAATCAGCCCCAGCATTTT; CDR3aa: CASSGWGYSNQPQHF
d_gene: .; v_gene: TRBV5-1; abundance: .; j_gene: TRBJ2-2; CDR3nt: TGCGCCAGCAGCCATGGAGGGCGGATAAGGGGCACCGGGGAGCTGTTTTTT; CDR3aa: CASSHGGRIRGTGELFF
d_gene: .; v_gene: TRBV5-1; abundance: .; j_gene: TRBJ1-1; CDR3nt: TGCGCCAGCAGCTTGTTTGTCCCGGGGAACACTGAAGCTTTCTTT; CDR3aa: CASSLFVPGNTEAFF
d_gene: TRBD1; v_gene: TRBV28; abundance: .; j_gene: TRBJ2-5; CDR3nt: TGTGCCAGCAGTCACGGGACAGGGAGTGTATTGTCCCAGTACTTC; CDR3aa: CASSHGTGSVLSQYF
d_gene: .; v_gene: TRBV6-5; abundance: once; j_gene: TRBJ1-4; CDR3nt: TGTGCCAGCAGTTACTCAGGGAATGAAAAACTGTTTTTT; CDR3aa: CASSYSGNEKLFF
d_gene: .; v_gene: TRBV6-1; abundance: .; j_gene: TRBJ2-3; CDR3nt: TGTGCCAGCAGTGACCAGGGCTTGGGGGCCGATACGCAGTATTTT; CDR3aa: CASSDQGLGADTQYF
d_gene: TRBD1; v_gene: TRBV5-1; abundance: .; j_gene: TRBJ1-1; CDR3nt: TGCGCCAGCAGGGCGACAGGGGTTCACACTGAAGCTTTCTTT; CDR3aa: CASRATGVHTEAFF
d_gene: TRBD2; v_gene: TRBV28; abundance: .; j_gene: TRBJ2-3; CDR3nt: TGTGCCAGCAGTCCTGGACTAGCGGGAGGGCGTGGAGATACGCAGTATTTT; CDR3aa: CASSPGLAGGRGDTQYF
d_gene: TRBD2; v_gene: TRBV18; abundance: .; j_gene: TRBJ2-4; CDR3nt: TGTGCCAGCTCACCTTCTGGTAGCGGGGGGACTGGAAACATTCAGTACTTC; CDR3aa: CASSPSGSGGTGNIQYF
d_gene: TRBD1; v_gene: TRBV30; abundance: .; j_gene: TRBJ1-3; CDR3nt: TGTGCCTGCTCGGGGGACAGTGGAAACACCATATATTTT; CDR3aa: CACSGDSGNTIYF
d_gene: .; v_gene: TRBV2; abundance: once; j_gene: TRBJ1-2; CDR3nt: TGTGCCAGCAGTGATGGGACGCCGGACCGGCATGGCTACACCTTC; CDR3aa: CASSDGTPDRHGYTF
d_gene: .; v_gene: TRBV7-9; abundance: .; j_gene: TRBJ1-4; CDR3nt: TGTGCCAGCAGCGGCAGGGGAGGAATTGAAAAACTGTTTTTT; CDR3aa: CASSGRGGIEKLFF
d_gene: TRBD1; v_gene: TRBV4-3; abundance: .; j_gene: TRBJ2-1; CDR3nt: TGCGCCAGCAGCCAAGTGGGGACAGGTGGGGATGAGCAGTTCTTC; CDR3aa: CASSQVGTGGDEQFF
d_gene: TRBD2; v_gene: TRBV3-1/TRBV3-2; abundance: .; j_gene: TRBJ2-7; CDR3nt: TGTGCCAGCAGCCAAGAGTCTAGCGGGGGGTACCCTTTCCACGAGCAGTACTTC; CDR3aa: CASSQESSGGYPFHEQYF
d_gene: TRBD2; v_gene: TRBV5-4; abundance: .; j_gene: TRBJ2-3; CDR3nt: TGTGCCAGCAGCCCAGGACTAGCGGGAGTGTCAGATACGCAGTATTTT; CDR3aa: CASSPGLAGVSDTQYF
d_gene: .; v_gene: TRBV9; abundance: .; j_gene: TRBJ1-1; CDR3nt: TGTGCCAGCAGCCCCCACCCGGTCGGCAAGGTAGAAACTGAAGCTTTCTTT; CDR3aa: CASSPHPVGKVETEAFF
d_gene: .; v_gene: TRBV7-2; abundance: .; j_gene: TRBJ1-5; CDR3nt: TGTGCCAGCAGCTTAAGCAGGGTAGTTCAGCCCCAGCATTTT; CDR3aa: CASSLSRVVQPQHF
d_gene: .; v_gene: TRBV30; abundance: .; j_gene: TRBJ2-3; CDR3nt: TGTGCCTGGAGTGTCTGGGGCACCACAGATACGCAGTATTTT; CDR3aa: CAWSVWGTTDTQYF
d_gene: .; v_gene: TRBV5-1; abundance: once; j_gene: TRBJ1-5; CDR3nt: TGCGCCAGCAGCCCGGGGGACATTAGCAATCAGCCCCAGCATTTT; CDR3aa: CASSPGDISNQPQHF
d_gene: TRBD2; v_gene: TRBV5-1; abundance: .; j_gene: TRBJ2-3; CDR3nt: TGCGCCAGCGGGGTAGCGGGAGGATCGGCCGATACGCAGTATTTT; CDR3aa: CASGVAGGSADTQYF
d_gene: .; v_gene: TRBV29-1; abundance: .; j_gene: TRBJ2-7; CDR3nt: TGCAGCGTCGCGGGCGCCGCCTACGAGCAGTACTTC; CDR3aa: CSVAGAAYEQYF
d_gene: TRBD1; v_gene: TRBV12-5; abundance: .; j_gene: TRBJ1-1; CDR3nt: TGTGCTAGTGCCTCCCCGGGACAGGGGCGGACTGAAGCTTTCTTT; CDR3aa: CASASPGQGRTEAFF
d_gene: TRBD2; v_gene: TRBV11-2; abundance: .; j_gene: TRBJ2-7; CDR3nt: TGTGCCAGCAGCTTCCGACTAGCGGGAAGCGCTACTAACGAGCAGTACTTC; CDR3aa: CASSFRLAGSATNEQYF
d_gene: .; v_gene: TRBV5-1; abundance: .; j_gene: TRBJ2-7; CDR3nt: TGCGCCAGCAGGGCTGGACGGCACGAGCAGTACTTC; CDR3aa: CASRAGRHEQYF
d_gene: .; v_gene: TRBV5-4; abundance: .; j_gene: TRBJ2-1; CDR3nt: TGTGCCAGCAGCTTGGCCCAGGGGGGGAGATCTTACAATGAGCAGTTCTTC; CDR3aa: CASSLAQGGRSYNEQFF
d_gene: TRBD1; v_gene: TRBV6-4; abundance: .; j_gene: TRBJ2-1; CDR3nt: TGTGCCAGCAGTGACTCGACAGGGGGCAATGAGCAGTTCTTC; CDR3aa: CASSDSTGGNEQFF
d_gene: TRBD2; v_gene: TRBV5-8; abundance: .; j_gene: TRBJ2-1; CDR3nt: TGTGCCAGCAGCCAAGCCCTAGCGGGGGGGCCTCGGCAGCAGTTCTTC; CDR3aa: CASSQALAGGPRQQFF
d_gene: .; v_gene: TRBV6-5; abundance: .; j_gene: TRBJ2-7; CDR3nt: TGTGCCAGCAGCGAGTCCTCCTACGAGCAGTACTTC; CDR3aa: CASSESSYEQYF
d_gene: TRBD2; v_gene: TRBV9; abundance: once; j_gene: TRBJ2-1; CDR3nt: TGTGCCAGCAGCGCCAGCACTAGCGGATACAATGAGCAGTTCTTC; CDR3aa: CASSASTSGYNEQFF
d_gene: .; v_gene: TRBV9; abundance: .; j_gene: TRBJ2-1; CDR3nt: TGTGCCAGCAGCCCCTTAGCGGCGCACGACAATGAGCAGTTCTTC; CDR3aa: CASSPLAAHDNEQFF
d_gene: TRBD1; v_gene: TRBV19; abundance: .; j_gene: TRBJ2-5; CDR3nt: TGTGCCAGTAGTATCGGACAGGGTGCAGAGACCCAGTACTTC; CDR3aa: CASSIGQGAETQYF
d_gene: .; v_gene: TRBV27; abundance: .; j_gene: TRBJ1-5; CDR3nt: TGTGCCAGCAGTTTATCAGGGGGCAATCAGCCCCAGCATTTT; CDR3aa: CASSLSGGNQPQHF
d_gene: .; v_gene: TRBV5-8; abundance: .; j_gene: TRBJ2-5; CDR3nt: TGTGCCAGCAGCTCCACTAACATTCAAGAGACCCAGTACTTC; CDR3aa: CASSSTNIQETQYF
d_gene: .; v_gene: TRBV6-5; abundance: .; j_gene: TRBJ1-6; CDR3nt: TGTGCCAGCACCGACGAAGGCGGATCACCCCTCCACTTT; CDR3aa: CASTDEGGSPLHF
d_gene: .; v_gene: TRBV6-2/TRBV6-3; abundance: .; j_gene: TRBJ1-5; CDR3nt: TGTGCCAGCAGTGGGGTCGGGGGCAATCAGCCCCAGCATTTT; CDR3aa: CASSGVGGNQPQHF